This T cell receptor beta chain derives from a study of blood T cell repertoires in COVID-19 (dated by TCRdb to 2020 to 2022). Study-wide context: Samples covering the acute and convalescent phases of COVID-19 were provided by collaborators in the United States, Italy and Spain. The prospective study material was composed of cDNA or gDNA derived from T cells, B-cell-depleted T cells, or PBMCs. Subjects who had been exposed to COVID-19, were actively infected with it, or had recovered from it provided the deeply sampled blood TCRbeta repertoires that made up the dataset. The repertoires were released in a freely available public database intended as a resource for research on the immune response to SARS-CoV-2. Samples were obtained from the ongoing ImmuneRACE study (first 160 participants) and from approximately 1,200 subjects provided by 6 global collaborators. Nearly every sample came with metadata listing a de-identified subject ID, COVID-19 status, age in years and sex. Where HLA class I and class II types were available, the types were taken from metadata supplied by the sample provider, not from assay-based typing.

The paper as a whole reports these results and caveats: The amount of clinical and demographic metadata varied by source and participant and was provided uncurated.

The immunoSEQ Assay, a bias-controlled multiplex PCR, was used to amplify TCRbeta CDR3 regions from genomic DNA. For the original study's pipeline: The number of nucleated cells in each sample was estimated from the amplification of reference gene primers within the assay. To quantify the absolute abundance of each unique TCRbeta CDR3 rearrangement, sequence reads were collapsed and filtered. Productive Simpson clonality was computed per sample as the square root of Simpson's diversity index over productive rearrangements. TCRdb re-hosts the immuneACCESS table, in-frame sequences only. Its copies lack some clones; in the studies checked, an unresolved V gene accounts for under half of them, and the cause for the rest is not known. D and trimming come from the DNA, and the V and J calls and clone size come from that table. In this sample the table shows almost 500,000 clones, about 85% of which occur a single time. 8% to 9.5% of the sample is taken by the ten largest.

V is trimmed back by 2 bases and J by 0 bases, and the junction contains 7 bases that no gene match accounts for. The CDR3 goes from the cysteine to the phenylalanine over 18 residues. The entry retains the CDR3 DNA only, 54 bases that are in frame from base 1. The germline V gene provides CDR1 SGHNT and CDR2 YENEEA. Participants in the prospective study were enrolled through a virtual design, were aged roughly 18 to 90 years, and lived in roughly 24 United States geographic areas. In the prospective study, cohorts were assigned on the basis of participant-reported clinical history obtained from a screening survey and a study questionnaire. ImmuneRACE Cohort 3 recovered participants were defined by two consecutive negative NP/OP PCR tests, healthcare professional clearance, or symptom resolution. Each participant in the prospective study had whole blood, serum and a nasopharyngeal or oropharyngeal swab collected by mobile phlebotomists. Additional blood draws and questionnaires over an approximately 2-month period could optionally be provided by prospective study participants. Blood samples from the prospective study were shipped frozen or at room temperature prior to DNA extraction.

Details on this clone: The antigen it recognizes is unknown. The sample holds no much larger clone one base away, and base qualities are not on file.

The rearrangement joined TRBV11-3 to TRBJ2-3, with 11 bases aligning to TRBD2. This TCR was sampled from a woman aged 55-70 years who had recovered from COVID-19. Sequencing was done on a sample of PBMCs or T cells enriched from blood (not recorded which). The CDR3 corresponds to CASSLLRLAGSSTDTQYF. The DNA sequence is TGTGCCAGCAGCTTACTGCGACTAGCGGGGTCCAGCACAGATACGCAGTATTTT.